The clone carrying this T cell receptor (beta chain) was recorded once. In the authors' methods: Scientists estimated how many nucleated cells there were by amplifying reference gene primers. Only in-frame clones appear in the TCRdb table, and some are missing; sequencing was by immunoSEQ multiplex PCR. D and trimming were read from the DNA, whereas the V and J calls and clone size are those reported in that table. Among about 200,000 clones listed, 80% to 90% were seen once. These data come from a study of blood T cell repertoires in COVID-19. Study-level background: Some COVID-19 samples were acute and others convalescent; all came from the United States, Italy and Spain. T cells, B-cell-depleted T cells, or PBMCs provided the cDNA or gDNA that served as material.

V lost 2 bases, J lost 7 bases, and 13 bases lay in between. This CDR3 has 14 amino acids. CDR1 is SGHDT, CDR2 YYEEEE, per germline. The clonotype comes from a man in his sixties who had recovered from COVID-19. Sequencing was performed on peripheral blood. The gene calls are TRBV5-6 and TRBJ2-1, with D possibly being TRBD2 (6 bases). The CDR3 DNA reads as TGTGCCAGCAGCTTAATTAGTCGGGGGAATGAGCAGTTCTTC. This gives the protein CASSLISRGNEQFF.